The 5 T cell receptor beta chains below all came from one sample that was sequenced in a study of identical twins. TCRdb reprocessed the 5' RACE reads via MiXCR and lists one record per CDR3 protein. The table has approximately 500,000 distinct CDR3 sequences, 24% seen once; the top ten hold about 2.7%. These same records also appear under a second study, on T cells expressing NK-cell markers.

Material: CD4+ T cells sorted from blood. The receptors derive from a woman aged 18-30 years in good health.

V usage is TRBV3-1 and J usage is TRBJ1-6; the D is unclear. The V gene's germline CDR1 is LGHDT and CDR2 YNNKEL (reference sequence). CDR3 length equals 12 residues. V lost 3 bases to trimming and J lost 11 bases, with 8 bases between them. The CDR3 region is CASSQGKTPLHF. The CDR3 DNA reads TGTGCCAGCAGCCAGGGAAAGACACCCCTCCACTTT. The entire variable domain, with the rest obtained from reference TRBV3-1 and TRBJ1-6, is as follows: DTAVSQTPKYLVTQMGNDKSIKCEQNLGHDTMYWYKQDSKKFLKIMFSYNNKELIINETVPNRFSPKSPDKAHLNLHINSLELGDSAVYFCASSQGKTPLHFGNGTRLTVT.

The sample holds a few counts of this clonotype. The V gene is TRBV5-1, the J gene TRBJ2-5; TRBD2 is a possible D gene (7 bases). The CDR3 contains 16 residues. The V and J ends lost 1 base and 4 bases respectively, with 17 bases between them. In germline, CDR1 is SGHRS, CDR2 YFSETQ. The chain's CDR3 is CASSLIVGGPAETQYF. In nucleotides, the CDR3 is TGCGCCAGCAGCTTGATCGTGGGGGGGCCGGCAGAGACCCAGTACTTC.

This rearrangement joins TRBV15 to TRBJ1-2; D is perhaps TRBD1 (5 bases). CDR1 and CDR2 from the germline V gene are LNHNV and YYDKDF (reference sequence). This CDR3 contains 13 residues. Trimming shortened V by 1 base and J by 6 bases, and 9 bases separated the two germline ends. CDR3 bases: TGTGCCACCAGCAGAGCAAGCAGGGATGGCTACACCTTC. Translated: CATSRASRDGYTF.

In this sample, this clonotype turned up many times. The genes are TRBV12-3 or TRBV12-4 and TRBJ1-5; D is possibly TRBD1 (5 bases). This CDR3 comprises 14 residues. Trimming removed 6 bases from V and 7 bases from J, with 16 bases in between. CDR3 sequence reads: CASSPGQGVQPQHF. In nucleotides, the CDR3 is TGTGCCAGCAGCCCGGGGCAGGGAGTCCAGCCCCAGCATTTT.

This chain uses TRBV5-1 with TRBJ2-3; D unresolved. CDR1 and CDR2 (germline): SGHRS, YFSETQ. The length of the CDR3 is 14 residues. Trimming took 3 bases from V and 3 from J, leaving 11 bases between them. CDR3 in DNA: TGCGCCAGCAGCTCGGCGGTGGGAACAGATACGCAGTATTTT. This gives the protein CASSSAVGTDTQYF.